The 30 T cell receptor beta chains below were found in one sample sequenced in a study of blood T cell repertoires in COVID-19. The table came from immunoSEQ multiplex PCR; TCRdb's copy has only in-frame clones and leaves some out. Of tens of thousands of clones in the sample, 90% are singletons; the top ten hold 6.2%. Specimen: peripheral blood. The receptors here all came from a middle-aged man with acute or convalescent COVID-19.

The chain couples TRBV28 to TRBJ1-2, with 9 bases fitting TRBD1. CDR3 length: 15 residues. Germline V gene sequence: CDR1 MDHEN, CDR2 SYDVKM. The junction had 9 bases not matched to a gene; V was cut back by 4 bases and J by 6 bases. The CDR3 protein is CASSSLQGAGDGYTF. The CDR3 DNA follows: TGTGCCAGCAGTTCTTTACAGGGGGCCGGGGATGGCTACACCTTC.

The J gene is TRBJ2-3, the V gene TRBV30, with D perhaps TRBD2 (5 bases). This CDR3 contains 16 residues. The V and J ends lost 4 bases and 4 bases respectively, with 21 bases between them. From germline, CDR1 is GTSNPN and CDR2 SVGIG (reference sequence). The CDR3 loop is CAWTLTQRVGSDTQYF. CDR3 nucleotide sequence: TGTGCCTGGACCCTGACCCAGAGGGTGGGGTCAGATACGCAGTATTTT.

This chain uses TRBV2 with TRBJ2-2, with a possible D match to TRBD2 (5 bases). The CDR3 runs to 15 residues. Trimming stripped 8 bases from V and 4 bases from J, with 17 bases between. Germline CDR1 and CDR2: SNHLY and FYNNEI. In nucleotides, the CDR3 is TGTGCCAGCTCTGGAGGCCGTCCGCGCACCGGGGAGCTGTTTTTT. Encoded protein: CASSGGRPRTGELFF.

The chain carries TRBV24-1 and TRBJ1-2, with 9 bases that match TRBD1. The CDR3 covers 10 residues. The germline CDR1 and CDR2 sequences are KGHDR and SFDVKD. The CDR3 is CGTGDYGYTF. CDR3 DNA sequence: TGTGGGACAGGGGACTATGGCTACACCTTC.

The J gene is TRBJ1-5, the V gene TRBV9, with no clear D. The CDR3 extends over 15 amino acids. Germline values: CDR1 SGDLS, CDR2 YYNGEE. Deletions cut 4 bases from V and 1 base from J, with 12 bases between. DNA for the CDR3: TGTGCCAGCAGCCCGGTTGACTCCAGCAATCAGCCCCAGCATTTT. Amino acid sequence: CASSPVDSSNQPQHF.

This clone came up a few times. V usage is TRBV11-1 and J usage is TRBJ1-2; a weak D match, TRBD1 (6 bases). The ends were cut back, 5 bases at V and 4 bases at J, with 14 bases in the middle. Germline V gene data show CDR1 as SGHAT and CDR2 as FQDESV (reference sequence). The CDR3 is 14 residues long. CDR3 sequence: CASSPGHRAYGYTF. Here the CDR3 DNA reads TGTGCCAGCAGCCCCGGCCACAGGGCCTATGGCTACACCTTC.

The table lists this clone with a count of one. V and J are TRBV27 and TRBJ2-5; tentative D call: TRBD1 (6 bases). CDR3 size: 16 residues. Germline lookup yields CDR1 MNHEY and CDR2 SMNVEV (reference sequence). Trimming left V 6 bases short and J 0 bases short, with 17 bases between. The CDR3 loop is CASRLRGQSNQETQYF. CDR3 bases: TGTGCCAGCAGGTTACGTGGACAGTCTAACCAAGAGACCCAGTACTTC.

The rearrangement links TRBV28 to TRBJ2-7, with unresolved D. The CDR3 has 12 residues. CDR1 is MDHEN, CDR2 SYDVKM, per germline. Trimming removed 1 base from V and 3 bases from J, with 4 bases in between. The CDR3 DNA follows: TGTGCCAGCAGTTTATCCGGCTACGAGCAGTACTTC. Translating it yields CASSLSGYEQYF.

V gene TRBV14 combines with J gene TRBJ1-2; 7 nucleotides agree with TRBD1. Germline CDR1 and CDR2: SGHDN and FVKESK. The V and J ends lost 6 bases and 6 bases, in that order; junction bases with no gene match: 10. This CDR3 is 14 amino acids long. The DNA for the CDR3 is TGTGCCAGCAGTTTTTCACAGGGGACACATGGCTACACCTTC. Translation gives CASSFSQGTHGYTF.

V is TRBV29-1 and J is TRBJ2-2, with a tentative D call TRBD2 (5 bases). Looked up from germline, CDR1 is SQVTM and CDR2 is ANQGSEA. V lost 7 bases and J 7 bases, leaving 13 bases between the germline ends. CDR3 size: 12 residues. The CDR3 DNA reads TGCAGCGCAGGAGGTTCGAGCGGGGAGCTGTTTTTT. The encoded protein is CSAGGSSGELFF.

The chain carries TRBV30 and TRBJ1-5, with TRBD1 as a possible D gene (6 bases). With 2 bases removed from V and 4 bases from J, the gap between germline ends came to 15 bases. The CDR3 sequence is 15 residues long. CDR1 and CDR2 (germline): GTSNPN, SVGIG (reference sequence). CDR3: CAWSRPGGSNQPQHF. As DNA, the CDR3 is TGTGCCTGGAGTCGTCCTGGGGGCTCGAATCAGCCCCAGCATTTT.

In its sample, this clone was seen once. CDR3 DNA: TGTGCCAGCAGTTACTCTCCGGGACAGGATAATGAAAAACTGTTTTTT. This encodes CASSYSPGQDNEKLFF. The genes are TRBV6-2 or TRBV6-3 and TRBJ1-4; 8 bases are shared with TRBD1. Germline CDR1 reads MNHEY; CDR2 reads SVGEGT. V lost 0 bases and J lost 4; bases outside the gene matches: 4. The CDR3 runs to 16 residues.

Worth noting for this clone: One end of the junction varies from germline; a read error may be responsible. This chain connects TRBV29-1 to TRBJ1-2, with 8 bases matching TRBD1. The length of the CDR3 is 13 residues. CDR1 SQVTM and CDR2 ANQGSEA come from the germline V gene. Written as DNA, the CDR3 is TGCAGCGTGGAAGACAGGGGTGGTCCTGGCTACACCTTC. Translation: CSVEDRGGPGYTF.

The chain combines TRBV6-5 with TRBJ1-1; D possibly corresponds to TRBD1 (5 bases). Germline V gene sequence: CDR1 MNHEY, CDR2 SVGAGI. This CDR3 comprises 14 residues. The V gene lost 3 bases and the J gene lost 1 base, with 9 bases spanning the gap. CDR3 residues: CASSYGARNTEAFF. The DNA of the CDR3 is TGTGCCAGCAGTTATGGGGCTCGGAACACTGAAGCTTTCTTT.

The V and J genes are TRBV29-1 and TRBJ2-1; 7 positions match TRBD2. Unmatched junction bases numbered 6, after V lost 3 bases and J lost 7 bases. Germline CDR1 is SQVTM and CDR2 is ANQGSEA. There are 13 residues in the CDR3. CDR3 sequence (DNA): TGCAGCGTTGACTGGGGCGGGAGTAATGAGCAGTTCTTC. Its protein is CSVDWGGSNEQFF.

The V gene is TRBV7-8, the J gene TRBJ1-5, with D unclear. Trimming removed 2 bases at V and 4 bases at J, with 12 bases between. The CDR3 covers 15 residues. The germline V gene has CDR1 SGHVS and CDR2 FQNEAQ. In nucleotides, the CDR3 is TGTGCCAGCAGCTTAAGGGAGGCGGAAAATCAGCCCCAGCATTTT. It is translated as CASSLREAENQPQHF.

The chain is built from TRBV11-3 and TRBJ2-7; 9 bases fit TRBD2. Trimming at V came to 8 bases and at J to 6 bases, leaving 5 bases not matched to a gene. The CDR3 length is 12 residues. Germline V CDR1 and CDR2: SGHNT, YENEEA. The CDR3 here is CASRGGVREQYF. CDR3 coding DNA: TGTGCCAGCCGCGGGGGGGTCCGCGAGCAGTACTTC.

The chain uses TRBV7-9 and TRBJ1-5, with TRBD1 as a possible D gene (5 bases). Germline loops: CDR1 SEHNR, CDR2 FQNEAQ (reference sequence). Trimming removed 5 bases from V and 7 bases from J, with 18 bases in between. The CDR3 runs 15 residues. The CDR3: CASSDGTAGAQPQHF. Written as DNA, the CDR3 is TGTGCCAGCAGCGATGGGACTGCTGGGGCGCAGCCCCAGCATTTT.

In its sample, this clone was seen a few times. This chain uses TRBV11-3 with TRBJ2-5, with TRBD2 as a possible D gene (6 bases). V dropped 4 bases and J dropped 4 bases, with 13 bases sitting between them. Germline V gives CDR1 SGHNT, CDR2 YENEEA. The CDR3 extends over 14 amino acids. CDR3 bases: TGTGCCAGCAGCTCCCCTCGGGGAGGAGAGACCCAGTACTTC. Encoded protein: CASSSPRGGETQYF.

The DNA of the CDR3 is TGTGCCTGTCTTCACGGGGGGACCCAGTACTTC. Its protein is CACLHGGTQYF. This sequence joins TRBV30 and TRBJ2-5; perhaps TRBD2 as D (6 bases). Trimming left V 6 bases short and J 7 bases short, with 12 bases between. CDR3 length: 11 residues. Germline assignment: CDR1 GTSNPN and CDR2 SVGIG (reference sequence).

J is TRBJ1-1 and V is TRBV5-1; maybe TRBD1 (6 bases). The germline gives CDR1 SGHRS, CDR2 YFSETQ. V lost 3 bases and J lost 1, with 16 bases in between. CDR3 size: 16 residues. The CDR3 loop reads CASSSNLRDTNTEAFF. In DNA, the CDR3 is TGCGCCAGCAGCTCAAACCTCCGGGACACGAACACTGAAGCTTTCTTT.

The chain couples TRBV2 to TRBJ2-1; D is possibly TRBD2 (6 bases). The length of the CDR3 is 12 residues. V was pared by 7 bases and J by 10 bases, with 14 bases between. The germline gives CDR1 SNHLY, CDR2 FYNNEI. The CDR3: CASKGGGSEQFF. The CDR3 coding sequence is TGTGCCAGCAAAGGTGGGGGGTCGGAGCAGTTCTTC.

V gene TRBV10-1 combines with J gene TRBJ2-7; perhaps TRBD1 as D (6 bases). The V gene lost 3 bases and the J gene lost 0 bases, with 12 bases spanning the gap. Germline loops: CDR1 WNHNN, CDR2 SYGVQD (reference sequence). This CDR3 region has 15 residues. CDR3 nucleotides: TGCGCCAGCAGTGATGGGGCAGGGGTCTCCTACGAGCAGTACTTC. Protein sequence: CASSDGAGVSYEQYF.

The chain combines TRBV4-3 with TRBJ1-1, with unresolved D. The V gene lost 5 bases and the J gene lost 7 bases, with 20 bases spanning the gap. Germline assignment: CDR1 LGHNA and CDR2 YSLEER. The CDR3 has 15 amino acids. In DNA form, the CDR3 reads TGCGCCAGCAGCGCTTCCGGGAGACCTAACGATGAAGCTTTCTTT. Protein product: CASSASGRPNDEAFF.

This chain connects TRBV5-1 to TRBJ2-5; TRBD2 agrees at 7 bases. Germline V gene sequence: CDR1 SGHRS, CDR2 YFSETQ. CDR3 length equals 15 residues. With V trimmed by 0 bases and J by 2 bases, 4 bases remained unmatched. CDR3: CASSLGGLIQETQYF. The DNA for the CDR3 is TGCGCCAGCAGCTTGGGGGGACTAATACAAGAGACCCAGTACTTC.

The chain joins TRBV19 to TRBJ2-5, with 7 bases matching TRBD2. The CDR3 spans 16 residues. The J segment lost 4 bases and the V segment lost 1 base, leaving 9 bases of the junction unmatched. Germline CDR1 and CDR2: LNHDA and SQIVND (reference sequence). CDR3 sequence reads: CASSIGLASGGETQYF. CDR3 DNA sequence: TGTGCCAGTAGTATAGGACTAGCATCAGGTGGAGAGACCCAGTACTTC.

The J gene is TRBJ2-3, the V gene TRBV11-2; 8 nucleotides align to TRBD1. Losses at the gene ends were 5 bases for V and 5 bases for J; bases not matched to a gene: 6. This CDR3 has 14 residues. Germline-derived CDR1 and CDR2 are SGHAT and FQNNGV. For the CDR3, the DNA is TGTGCCAGCAGCCCCGGACAGGGTATAGATACGCAGTATTTT. Protein sequence: CASSPGQGIDTQYF.

The rearrangement joins TRBV5-1 to TRBJ2-2; 10 nucleotides line up with TRBD1. The ends lost 4 bases at V and 6 bases at J; junction bases unmatched: 3. CDR3 length equals 14 residues. Per germline, CDR1 SGHRS and CDR2 YFSETQ. CDR3 in amino acids: CASSQDRGSGELFF. The CDR3, as DNA: TGCGCCAGCAGCCAGGACAGGGGGTCCGGGGAGCTGTTTTTT.

The gene calls are TRBV5-4 and TRBJ1-5, with D uncertain. The CDR3 contains 15 residues. The germline V gene has CDR1 SGHNT and CDR2 YYREEE (reference sequence). Trimming cost V 3 bases and J 3 bases, with 13 bases left between them. CDR3 sequence: CASSSSLEVNQPQHF. The CDR3 DNA reads as TGTGCCAGCAGCTCATCTCTGGAGGTCAATCAGCCCCAGCATTTT.

V and J are TRBV20-1 and TRBJ1-2; 8 nucleotides align to TRBD1. Germline V gene data show CDR1 as DFQATT and CDR2 as SNEGSKA (reference sequence). V shed 5 bases and J 7 bases; nucleotides not matched to a gene: 3. This CDR3 comprises 11 residues. CDR3 coding DNA: TGCAGTGCTCGACAGGGGTTTGGCTACACCTTC. Translation: CSARQGFGYTF.